Presented here are 19 T cell receptor beta chains from one specimen sequenced in a study of blood T cell repertoires in COVID-19. Generated by immunoSEQ multiplex PCR, the TCRdb table keeps only in-frame clones and is missing some. The sample carries some 180,000 clones, around 87% recorded once. Material for sequencing was peripheral blood. These receptors all come from a man aged 50-59 years with acute or convalescent COVID-19.

The rearrangement links TRBV7-9 to TRBJ1-4; 8 bases are a match to TRBD1. The CDR3 totals 15 residues. Trimming cost V 3 bases and J 8 bases; bases outside gene matches: 8. Per germline, CDR1 SEHNR and CDR2 FQNEAQ (reference sequence). The CDR3 loop is CASSFAGGPGEKLFF. Written as DNA, the CDR3 is TGTGCCAGCAGCTTTGCAGGGGGCCCAGGGGAAAAACTGTTTTTT. Full variable domain (remainder filled in from reference TRBV7-9 and TRBJ1-4): DTGVSQNPRHKITKRGQNVTFRCDPISEHNRLYWYRQTLGQGPEFLTYFQNEAQLEKSRLLSDRFSAERPKGSFSTLEIQRTEQGDSAMYLCASSFAGGPGEKLFFGSGTQLSVL.

The rearrangement joins TRBV5-4 to TRBJ1-4; 7 bases map to TRBD1. V shed 4 bases and J 4 bases; nucleotides not matched to a gene: 13. The V gene's germline CDR1 is SGHNT and CDR2 YYREEE (reference sequence). The CDR3 has 17 residues. CDR3 in amino acids: CASSEDRASNRNEKLFF. CDR3 bases: TGTGCCAGCAGCGAAGACAGGGCTTCCAACCGTAATGAAAAACTGTTTTTT.

The chain links TRBV2 to TRBJ1-6, with 9 nucleotides matching TRBD1. V lost 6 bases to trimming and J lost 10 bases; unmatched junction nucleotides: 7. The CDR3 is 14 amino acids. Germline V gene data show CDR1 as SNHLY and CDR2 as FYNNEI. The CDR3 DNA reads TGTGCCAGCAGGGCCTGGGACAGGGAGTCACCCCTCCACTTT. Translating it yields CASRAWDRESPLHF.

This clone has only one observation. One end of the junction varies from germline; a read error may be responsible. This rearrangement joins TRBV7-7 to TRBJ2-2; D uncertain. The CDR3 sequence is 14 residues long. From germline, CDR1 is SSHAT and CDR2 FNYEAQ (reference sequence). The CDR3 loop is CASSLVPNTGELFF. The CDR3 DNA reads TGTGCTAGCAGCTTAGTCCCAAACACCGGGGAGCTGTTTTTT. Full variable domain (rest looked up from reference TRBV7-7 and TRBJ2-2): GAGVSQSPRYKVTKRGQDVTLRCDPISSHATLYWYQQALGQGPEFLTYFNYEAQPDKSGLPSDRFSAERPEGSISTLTIQRTEQRDSAMYRCASSLVPNTGELFFGEGSRLTVL.

The V and J genes are TRBV7-2 and TRBJ1-1, with D tentatively TRBD1 (5 bases). This CDR3 contains 15 residues. Trimming left V 1 base short and J 5 bases short, with 14 bases between. Germline V lookup: CDR1 SGHTA, CDR2 FQGNSA. The chain's CDR3 is CASSLEATRETEAFF. CDR3 nucleotides: TGTGCCAGCAGCTTAGAAGCGACCAGGGAAACTGAAGCTTTCTTT.

The chain carries TRBV7-3 and TRBJ2-1; the match to TRBD2 covers 13 bases. Germline lookup yields CDR1 SGHTA and CDR2 FQGTGA. The CDR3 loop spans 14 amino acids. V lost 5 bases, J lost 9 bases, and 4 bases stayed unmatched. This CDR3 is CASSPGLAGVEQFF. As DNA, the CDR3 is TGTGCCAGCAGCCCCGGACTAGCGGGAGTTGAGCAGTTCTTC. Complete variable domain (other parts from reference TRBV7-3 and TRBJ2-1): GAGVSQTPSNKVTEKGKYVELRCDPISGHTALYWYRQSLGQGPEFLIYFQGTGAADDSGLPNDRFFAVRPEGSVSTLKIQRTERGDSAVYLCASSPGLAGVEQFFGPGTRLTVL.

This chain connects TRBV5-1 to TRBJ1-4, with D unclear. The CDR3 sequence is 15 residues long. Germline assignment: CDR1 SGHRS and CDR2 YFSETQ. Trimming removed 0 bases from V and 0 bases from J, with 6 bases in between. The CDR3 reads CASSLGSATNEKLFF. CDR3 nucleotides: TGCGCCAGCAGCTTGGGGAGTGCAACTAATGAAAAACTGTTTTTT.

CDR3 amino acids: CASRRDRENEKLFF. The CDR3 DNA follows: TGTGCCAGTAGGCGGGACAGAGAGAATGAAAAACTGTTTTTT. The chain joins TRBV19 to TRBJ1-4, with 7 bases fitting TRBD1. Germline values: CDR1 LNHDA, CDR2 SQIVND (reference sequence). The CDR3 is 14 residues long. V lost 6 bases, J lost 5 bases, and 6 bases stayed unmatched.

This clone was observed a single time. The chain uses TRBV6-2 or TRBV6-3 and TRBJ2-7, with 9 bases matching TRBD2. Germline CDR1 MNHEY, CDR2 SVGEGT. With 6 bases clipped from V and 3 bases from J, the junction kept 9 bases outside the gene matches. The CDR3 is 15 amino acids. CDR3 sequence reads: CASSHMGLAGYEQYF. DNA for the CDR3: TGTGCCAGCAGCCACATGGGACTAGCCGGCTACGAGCAGTACTTC.

The chain uses TRBV5-1 and TRBJ2-3; the match to TRBD2 covers 7 bases. CDR1 and CDR2 from the germline V gene are SGHRS and YFSETQ. V lost 0 bases and J lost 3; bases outside the gene matches: 7. The CDR3 runs 16 residues. This chain's CDR3 is CASSLGNGGNTDTQYF. CDR3 sequence (DNA): TGCGCCAGCAGCTTGGGTAACGGGGGGAATACAGATACGCAGTATTTT. Full variable domain (remainder filled in from reference TRBV5-1 and TRBJ2-3): KAGVTQTPRYLIKTRGQQVTLSCSPISGHRSVSWYQQTPGQGLQFLFEYFSETQRNKGNFPGRFSGRQFSNSRSEMNVSTLELGDSALYLCASSLGNGGNTDTQYFGPGTRLTVL.

The chain links TRBV9 to TRBJ1-6; 8 bases are a match to TRBD1. Per the germline V gene, CDR1 is SGDLS and CDR2 is YYNGEE. This CDR3 contains 18 residues. The junction had 10 bases not matched to a gene; V was cut back by 3 bases and J by 2 bases. In nucleotides, the CDR3 is TGTGCCAGCAGCGCAACCGACAGGGGACGTACCTATAATTCACCCCTCCACTTT. Translation gives CASSATDRGRTYNSPLHF.

The chain carries TRBV9 and TRBJ1-3; possibly TRBD1 for D (6 bases). Germline V lookup: CDR1 SGDLS, CDR2 YYNGEE. The V gene lost 4 bases and the J gene lost 1 base, with 12 bases spanning the gap. This CDR3 is built from 15 residues. The chain's CDR3 is CASSLTGRSGNTIYF. The CDR3 bases are TGTGCCAGCAGCCTGACAGGAAGGTCTGGAAACACCATATATTTT.

The J gene is TRBJ1-6, the V gene TRBV30, with 10 bases lining up with TRBD1. The CDR3 runs 14 residues. Germline V lookup: CDR1 GTSNPN, CDR2 SVGIG (reference sequence). Germline trimming cut 3 bases from V and 10 bases from J; bases unmatched to any gene: 6. The CDR3 spells CAWRETGGLSPLHF. The CDR3 DNA follows: TGTGCCTGGAGGGAGACAGGGGGCTTGTCACCCCTCCACTTT.

This clone was seen only once. The chain joins TRBV5-6 to TRBJ2-7; D might be TRBD1 (5 bases). Trimming stripped 7 bases from V and 1 base from J, with 12 bases between. CDR3 length: 13 amino acids. Germline CDR1 SGHDT, CDR2 YYEEEE. CDR3: CASWAAGSYEQYF. The CDR3 DNA reads as TGTGCCAGCTGGGCAGCAGGGTCCTACGAGCAGTACTTC. The variable domain in full, with the rest retrieved from reference TRBV5-6 and TRBJ2-7, is DAGVTQSPTHLIKTRGQQVTLRCSPKSGHDTVSWYQQALGQGPQFIFQYYEEEERQRGNFPDRFSGHQFPNYSSELNVNALLLGDSALYLCASWAAGSYEQYFGPGTRLTVT.

The rearrangement links TRBV6-1 to TRBJ1-5, with a tentative D call TRBD1 (6 bases). Germline lookup yields CDR1 MNHNS and CDR2 SASEGT. V gave up 1 base and J gave up 5 bases, with 9 bases separating them. The CDR3 consists of 14 residues. CDR3 sequence (DNA): TGTGCCAGCAGTGAAGTACAGGGCTATCAGCCCCAGCATTTT. It codes for CASSEVQGYQPQHF.

The chain couples TRBV6-5 to TRBJ2-3; no clear D gene. Germline CDR1 and CDR2: MNHEY and SVGAGI. The CDR3 totals 15 residues. Trimming removed 2 bases at V and 1 base at J, with 10 bases between. The CDR3 DNA is TGTGCCAGCAGTTACACGAGCGTTGGCACAGATACGCAGTATTTT. Its protein is CASSYTSVGTDTQYF.

This sequence joins TRBV11-3 and TRBJ2-1, with TRBD2 identical over 7 bases. V gave up 1 base and J gave up 8 bases; unmatched junction bases: 5. Germline values: CDR1 SGHNT, CDR2 YENEEA. CDR3 length: 14 amino acids. Written as DNA, the CDR3 is TGTGCCAGCAGCTTAGGACTAGCTGTCGATGAGCAGTTCTTC. It translates to CASSLGLAVDEQFF.

This clone was recorded once. The J gene is TRBJ2-2, the V gene TRBV5-1, with 8 nucleotides matching TRBD2. CDR3 length equals 16 residues. The trim removed 0 bases at V and 6 bases at J, leaving 7 bases unmatched. Germline CDR1 reads SGHRS; CDR2 reads YFSETQ. CDR3 in amino acids: CASSLGLAGFAGELFF. For the CDR3, the DNA is TGCGCCAGCAGCTTGGGATTAGCGGGATTCGCCGGGGAGCTGTTTTTT.

J is TRBJ2-5 and V is TRBV13, with 7 bases lining up with TRBD1. Germline V gene sequence: CDR1 PRHDT, CDR2 FYEKMQ (reference sequence). This CDR3 is 13 amino acids long. Unmatched junction bases numbered 5, after V lost 6 bases and J lost 4 bases. CDR3 coding DNA: TGTGCCAGCAGACCACAGGGGCCAGAGACCCAGTACTTC. It encodes CASRPQGPETQYF.